The 11 T cell receptor beta chains below come from one sample, sequenced in a study of T cells after posttransplantation cyclophosphamide. Profiled with immunoSEQ multiplex PCR; TCRdb holds only in-frame clones, not every one. The sample gives under 7,500 clones, approximately 83% of which show up once; around 3.3% is in the top ten. Treatment was busulfan-fludarabine conditioning, a marrow graft, and cyclophosphamide on days +3 and +4. Sequencing used CD4+ T cells sorted from blood, obtained roughly 350 days after allogeneic stem cell transplant with posttransplant cyclophosphamide. These receptors all stem from a male patient between 45 and 59 years old who received an allogeneic stem cell transplant from a related donor and was CMV-positive. Some T cells could come from the graft donor.

The chain joins TRBV2 to TRBJ1-6, with 10 bases aligning to TRBD1. The CDR3 has 14 residues. J gave up 12 bases and V 7 bases, and 9 bases lay outside the gene matches. Germline V gene lookup returns CDR1 SNHLY and CDR2 FYNNEI. This CDR3 reads CASTGGTGEKPLHF. The CDR3 nucleotides read TGTGCCAGCACCGGGGGGACAGGGGAAAAACCCCTCCACTTT.

The chain has TRBV5-1 and TRBJ2-3; the match to TRBD2 covers 14 bases. Unmatched junction bases numbered 5, after V lost 4 bases and J lost 4 bases. CDR3 length equals 16 residues. Germline-derived CDR1 and CDR2 are SGHRS and YFSETQ. The DNA of the CDR3 is TGCGCCAGCAGCGATGGACTAGCGGGGGGTGCAGATACGCAGTATTTT. Translating gives CASSDGLAGGADTQYF.

Details on this clone: The junction and the germline gene differ at one end; a read error may be behind it. The V call is TRBV4-2, the J call TRBJ2-7; D not certain. The germline V gene has CDR1 LGHNA and CDR2 YNFKEQ. This CDR3 spans 15 amino acids. CDR3 protein: CANSQASTRSYEQYF. The CDR3 DNA reads as TGTGCCAACAGCCAAGCATCGACAAGGTCCTACGAGCAGTACTTC.

This chain connects TRBV6-5 to TRBJ2-7; TRBD1 matches at 8 bases. V dropped 2 bases and J dropped 2; count of bases not matched to a gene: 5. Germline V gene data show CDR1 as MNHEY and CDR2 as SVGAGI. The CDR3 is made up of 15 amino acids. The CDR3 region is CASSYGGTGAYEQYF. The CDR3 region has the DNA TGTGCCAGCAGTTACGGGGGGACAGGTGCCTACGAGCAGTACTTC.

V is TRBV5-1 and J is TRBJ1-6; D is perhaps TRBD1 (5 bases). Germline CDR1 SGHRS, CDR2 YFSETQ. With 1 base removed from V and 7 bases from J, the gap between germline ends came to 9 bases. CDR3 length equals 14 residues. The chain's CDR3 is CASSLSGRNSPLHF. The CDR3 DNA sequence: TGCGCCAGCAGCTTGTCAGGGAGGAATTCACCCCTCCACTTT.

The chain joins TRBV19 to TRBJ2-1; 10 nucleotides line up with TRBD1. The ends lost 5 bases at V and 9 bases at J; junction bases unmatched: 13. Germline loops: CDR1 LNHDA, CDR2 SQIVND (reference sequence). This CDR3 contains 16 residues. CDR3 DNA sequence: TGTGCCAGTAGTCTCTACCGGGACAGGGGATCTGCTGAGCAGTTCTTC. Protein: CASSLYRDRGSAEQFF.

The chain employs TRBV10-2 and TRBJ1-3; D might be TRBD1 (6 bases). The CDR3 totals 14 residues. CDR1 and CDR2 (germline): WSHSY, SAAADI. V shed 8 bases and J shed 3 bases, with 14 bases lying between them. CDR3 region: CASGRGLDGNTIYF. The CDR3 nucleotides are TGCGCCAGCGGCAGGGGCCTAGATGGAAACACCATATATTTT.

This sequence joins TRBV11-3 and TRBJ2-1, with D possibly being TRBD2 (6 bases). This CDR3 has 16 residues. Trimming stripped 0 bases from V and 10 bases from J, with 19 bases between. Looked up from germline, CDR1 is SGHNT and CDR2 is YENEEA. In DNA form, the CDR3 reads TGTGCCAGCAGCTTAGACGGGGGACGCGAGGAGGAGGAGCAGTTCTTC. As protein: CASSLDGGREEEEQFF.

The sample holds one count of this clone. This sequence joins TRBV14 and TRBJ2-7, with TRBD2 as a possible D gene (7 bases). The V gene lost 4 bases and the J gene lost 6 bases, with 19 bases spanning the gap. Germline CDR1 is SGHDN and CDR2 is FVKESK. The CDR3 totals 15 residues. CDR3 DNA: TGTGCCAGCAGCCCGTTGCGGGGGCGGGAAGGCGAGCAGTACTTC. Translating gives CASSPLRGREGEQYF.

The J gene is TRBJ2-1, the V gene TRBV7-9, with TRBD1 matching 8 bases. The ends lost 2 bases at V and 5 bases at J; junction bases unmatched: 2. This CDR3 comprises 14 residues. CDR1 is SEHNR and CDR2 is FQNEAQ in the germline V gene (reference sequence). CDR3 protein: CASSLLTGDNEQFF. The CDR3 DNA follows: TGTGCCAGCAGCTTATTGACAGGGGACAATGAGCAGTTCTTC.

The chain links TRBV18 to TRBJ2-1; no clear D gene. V gave up 2 bases and J gave up 8 bases, with 7 bases separating them. In germline, CDR1 is KGHSH, CDR2 LQKENI. This CDR3 has 12 amino acids. CDR3 coding DNA: TGTGCCAGCTCACCAACGGGTTATGAGCAGTTCTTC. Translated: CASSPTGYEQFF.